This TCR beta chain comes out of a study of blood T cell repertoires in COVID-19. Study at large: T cells, B-cell-depleted T cells, or PBMCs provided the cDNA or gDNA that served as material.

From germline, CDR1 is SGHDT and CDR2 YYEEEE. V shed 5 bases, J shed 2 bases, and the junction held 11 bases outside the gene matches. This CDR3 contains 17 residues. In the authors' methods: How many nucleated cells were present was estimated from reference gene primer amplification. Profiling relied on immunoSEQ multiplex PCR, and the TCRdb table lists in-frame clones only, not all of them. The V and J calls and the clone size are those of that table, but D and trimming were determined from the DNA. The data show 70,000 or so clones, with roughly 85% seen just once and 2% held by the top ten. The receptor's source is a man aged 25-45 years with acute or convalescent COVID-19. This chain uses TRBV5-6 with TRBJ2-2, with 8 bases aligning to TRBD2. The specimen was peripheral blood. The CDR3, as DNA: TGTGCCAGCAGTTTTACCCCGGGAGGGGACAACACCGGGGAGCTGTTTTTT. Encoded protein: CASSFTPGGDNTGELFF.